The 11 T cell receptor beta chains below come from one sample, sequenced in a study of cytomegalovirus exposure and HLA in healthy donors (dated by TCRdb to 2015 to 2018). The library relied on the immunoSEQ multiplex PCR assay. For the multiplex PCR, a mixture combining 60 forward primers for TCR Vbeta segments and 13 reverse primers for TCR Jbeta segments was used. TCRdb stores this immuneACCESS table with in-frame sequences only. Part of the clones is absent; in the studies checked, under half of the shortfall reflects unresolved V genes, and no reason is known for the rest. In all, the sample holds tens of thousands of clones, and roughly 75% of those were seen once. Jointly, the top ten make up about 2.2% of the sample. The sample comprised PBMCs. These receptors were obtained from a man aged 35 to 55 in good health and CMV-seronegative.

J is TRBJ2-7 and V is TRBV5-1; TRBD1 matches 9 bases. The CDR3 spans 18 residues. Germline loops: CDR1 SGHRS, CDR2 YFSETQ. J was trimmed by 4 bases and V by 5 bases; bases with no gene match: 19. CDR3 coding DNA: TGCGCCAGCAGTAAGTCCGGGACAGGGCTGCCCAGTGAGTACGAGCAGTACTTC. Its protein is CASSKSGTGLPSEYEQYF.

This chain connects TRBV28 to TRBJ1-2, with D tentatively TRBD1 (5 bases). Germline assignment: CDR1 MDHEN and CDR2 SYDVKM. Trimming left V 6 bases short and J 5 bases short, with 16 bases between. The CDR3 has 14 amino acids. Here the CDR3 reads CASSPNDRSYGYTF. CDR3 nucleotides: TGTGCCAGCAGCCCCAACGACAGATCTTATGGCTACACCTTC.

The rearrangement links TRBV6-5 to TRBJ2-7; 7 nucleotides match TRBD1. The CDR3 extends over 15 amino acids. V dropped 2 bases and J dropped 3; count of bases not matched to a gene: 7. The V gene's germline CDR1 is MNHEY and CDR2 SVGAGI. Here the CDR3 reads CASSYARDSYYEQYF. The CDR3, as DNA: TGTGCCAGCAGTTACGCCCGGGACAGCTACTACGAGCAGTACTTC.

The rearrangement uses TRBV27 and TRBJ2-1; TRBD2 matches at 7 bases. J gave up 6 bases and V 8 bases, and 7 bases lay outside the gene matches. The CDR3 covers 13 residues. Germline V gene data show CDR1 as MNHEY and CDR2 as SMNVEV (reference sequence). The CDR3 sequence: CASASGIPNEQFF. In nucleotides, the CDR3 is TGTGCCAGCGCGAGCGGGATCCCCAATGAGCAGTTCTTC.

The V call is TRBV12-5, the J call TRBJ2-5, with TRBD1 matching over 7 bases. The CDR3 is 14 residues long. The V gene's germline CDR1 is LGHNT and CDR2 FRNRAP. V lost 5 bases and J lost 2; bases outside the gene matches: 5. The DNA for the CDR3 is TGTGCTAGTGGTCTAGGGACAGCACAAGAGACCCAGTACTTC. It yields the protein CASGLGTAQETQYF.

The chain employs TRBV27 and TRBJ1-1, with 9 bases lining up with TRBD1. Germline V gene sequence: CDR1 MNHEY, CDR2 SMNVEV (reference sequence). J gave up 5 bases and V 4 bases, and 5 bases lay outside the gene matches. This CDR3 is 14 amino acids long. The CDR3 loop is CASSYDRGWTEAFF. In DNA, the CDR3 is TGTGCCAGCAGTTATGACAGGGGGTGGACTGAAGCTTTCTTT.

The chain recombines TRBV5-3 with TRBJ1-6, with a weak D call TRBD1 (6 bases). TRBV5-3 is an ORF, with its function uncertain. CDR3 length equals 16 residues. The ends were cut back, 6 bases at V and 5 bases at J, with 18 bases in the middle. CDR3 bases: TGTGCCAGAAAAAAAGGGGGTCGAGTAAATAATTCACCCCTCCACTTT. This encodes CARKKGGRVNNSPLHF.

This clone was detected a few times. The chain couples TRBV28 to TRBJ1-4, with D perhaps matching TRBD1 (6 bases). Looked up from germline, CDR1 is MDHEN and CDR2 is SYDVKM. The V and J ends lost 7 bases and 5 bases respectively, with 8 bases between them. This CDR3 spans 12 amino acids. In DNA, the CDR3 is TGTGCCAGCATAAGGGGGAATGAAAAACTGTTTTTT. It specifies CASIRGNEKLFF.

The CDR3 sequence is CASSLVGMGSDTQYF. The CDR3 nucleotides are TGTGCCAGCAGCTTAGTCGGGATGGGTTCAGATACGCAGTATTTT. The chain couples TRBV7-2 to TRBJ2-3; D is perhaps TRBD2 (5 bases). Germline-derived CDR1 and CDR2 are SGHTA and FQGNSA. The CDR3 runs 15 residues. Trimming left V 1 base short and J 4 bases short, with 12 bases between.

This clone was seen only a few times. This chain uses TRBV5-4 with TRBJ2-7; no clear D gene. In germline, CDR1 is SGHNT, CDR2 YYREEE (reference sequence). Trimming stripped 2 bases from V and 2 bases from J, with 11 bases between. This CDR3 has 14 residues. The CDR3 coding sequence is TGTGCCAGCAGCTTATATGTGTTCCCCTACGAGCAGTACTTC. Protein product: CASSLYVFPYEQYF.

The CDR3 DNA reads TGTGCCATCAGTCCTCCGGGAGAAGGGGTCTATGGCTACACCTTC. Its protein is CAISPPGEGVYGYTF. The J gene is TRBJ1-2, the V gene TRBV10-3, with D possibly TRBD1 on 5 matching bases. CDR1 is ENHRY, CDR2 SYGVKD, per germline. Trimming took 5 bases from V and 4 from J, leaving 17 bases between them. This CDR3 comprises 15 residues.